This entry describes one TCR beta chain. As yet, its antigen is unknown. This entry comes from a study of blood T cells in healthy people across ages. Next came a second PCR, run for 7 to 11 cycles, which used a sample-barcoded 5' primer along with a J-beta primer mix. TCRdb itself ran the 5' RACE reads through MiXCR, one entry per CDR3 protein. The table includes more than 650,000 distinct CDR3 sequences, roughly 20% detected once. The V gene lost 3 bases and the J gene lost 1 base, with 12 bases spanning the gap. This CDR3 has 15 residues. Germline loops: CDR1 SGHDT, CDR2 YYEEEE. Study-level results: A roughly linear fall in TCR beta diversity per million T cells was seen with increasing age.

The V call is TRBV5-6, the J call TRBJ2-3, with TRBD2 as a possible D gene (6 bases). The source of this sequence is a man between 65 and 80 years old in good health. Source material: blood. CDR3 coding DNA: TGTGCCAGCAGCTCTCCGGGACTCCGCACAGATACGCAGTATTTT. Protein product: CASSSPGLRTDTQYF.